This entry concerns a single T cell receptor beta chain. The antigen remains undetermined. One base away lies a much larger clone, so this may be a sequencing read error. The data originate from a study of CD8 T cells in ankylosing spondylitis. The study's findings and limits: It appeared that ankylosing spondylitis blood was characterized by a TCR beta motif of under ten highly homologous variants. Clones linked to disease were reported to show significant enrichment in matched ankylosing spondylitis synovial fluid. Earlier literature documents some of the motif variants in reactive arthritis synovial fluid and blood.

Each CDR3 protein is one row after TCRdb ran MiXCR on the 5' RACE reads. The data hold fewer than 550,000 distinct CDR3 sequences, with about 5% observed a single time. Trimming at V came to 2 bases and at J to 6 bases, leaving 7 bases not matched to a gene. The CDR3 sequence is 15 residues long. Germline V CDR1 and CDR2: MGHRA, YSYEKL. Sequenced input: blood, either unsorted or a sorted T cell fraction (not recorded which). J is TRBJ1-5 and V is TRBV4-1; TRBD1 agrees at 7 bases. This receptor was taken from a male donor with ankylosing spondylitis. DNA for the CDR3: TGCGCCAGCAGCCAAACCCACAGGGGCACTCAGCCCCAGCATTTT. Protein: CASSQTHRGTQPQHF.